These 9 T cell receptor beta chains came from one sample sequenced in a study of T cells in localized non-small cell lung cancer. Libraries were prepared by immunoSEQ multiplex PCR; TCRdb keeps only in-frame clonotypes and omits some of them. The data show nearly 15,000 clones, about 85% seen once. Here the sequenced sample was peripheral blood, taken before any cancer treatment. The source of these receptors is a female donor aged 60 or older with stage I squamous cell lung carcinoma.

The V gene is TRBV2, the J gene TRBJ1-6; 7 nucleotides agree with TRBD1. The CDR3 spans 14 residues. Germline CDR1 is SNHLY and CDR2 is FYNNEI. After removal of 4 bases from V and 5 bases from J, the junction contained 2 bases not matched to a gene. CDR3 nucleotides: TGTGCCAGCAGTGGACAGGGTGATAATTCACCCCTCCACTTT. Its translation is CASSGQGDNSPLHF.

The chain joins TRBV6-1 to TRBJ2-5, with no clear D. CDR1 is MNHNS, CDR2 SASEGT, per germline. V shed 10 bases and J shed 2 bases, with 14 bases lying between them. The CDR3 sequence is 13 residues long. In DNA form, the CDR3 reads TGTGCCACCCAGTGGACCGGACAAGAGACCCAGTACTTC. Amino acids: CATQWTGQETQYF.

For the CDR3, the DNA is TGTGCCAGCAGCTTAAACGAAGGGGCTTTCTTT. Residues: CASSLNEGAFF. The rearrangement links TRBV11-2 to TRBJ1-1; D not certain. There are 11 residues in the CDR3. CDR1 is SGHAT, CDR2 FQNNGV, per germline. V shed 2 bases and J shed 11 bases, with 9 bases lying between them.

The chain combines TRBV4-2 with TRBJ2-3, with 12 bases lining up with TRBD2. Germline assignment: CDR1 LGHNA and CDR2 YNFKEQ. This CDR3 comprises 16 residues. The trim removed 5 bases at V and 2 bases at J, leaving 5 bases unmatched. The CDR3 loop reads CASSSASGRATDTQYF. The CDR3 DNA reads as TGTGCCAGCAGCTCCGCTAGCGGGAGGGCCACAGATACGCAGTATTTT.

In its sample, this clone was seen once. The rearrangement uses TRBV5-1 and TRBJ2-5, with D possibly being TRBD2 (6 bases). The CDR3 runs to 14 residues. The germline gives CDR1 SGHRS, CDR2 YFSETQ. Trimming cost V 1 base and J 5 bases, with 12 bases left between them. The CDR3 reads CASSLSGDEETQYF. The CDR3 DNA reads as TGCGCCAGCAGCTTGTCGGGGGATGAGGAGACCCAGTACTTC.

This clone was seen just once. The V and J genes are TRBV6-4 and TRBJ2-3, with D possibly TRBD1 on 6 matching bases. The CDR3 is 13 residues long. CDR1 is MRHNA and CDR2 is SNTAGT in the germline V gene. Trimming took off 6 bases at V and 2 bases at J, with 9 bases between the two ends. This CDR3 is CASRGQNTDTQYF. DNA for the CDR3: TGTGCCAGCAGAGGACAGAACACAGATACGCAGTATTTT.

The rearrangement uses TRBV2 and TRBJ1-6, with TRBD1 matching 7 bases. The CDR3 consists of 14 residues. Germline V lookup: CDR1 SNHLY, CDR2 FYNNEI. V was clipped by 8 bases and J by 8 bases; unmatched bases: 9. This CDR3 reads CASRRDSGDSPLHF. The CDR3 nucleotides read TGTGCCAGCCGACGGGACAGTGGGGATTCACCCCTCCACTTT.

The chain employs TRBV6-5 and TRBJ2-7, with D perhaps being TRBD1 or TRBD2 (5 bases each). This CDR3 region has 12 residues. V lost 11 bases to trimming and J lost 3 bases, with 14 bases between them. Germline-derived CDR1 and CDR2 are MNHEY and SVGAGI. The CDR3 loop is CASRDVFYEQYF. Here the CDR3 DNA reads TGTGCCTCCAGGGACGTTTTCTACGAGCAGTACTTC.

The chain couples TRBV4-3 to TRBJ2-3; D not certain. The CDR3 runs 11 residues. The V gene's germline CDR1 is LGHNA and CDR2 YSLEER. The V end was cut by 1 base, the J end by 6 bases, with 2 bases between. The CDR3 DNA follows: TGCGCCAGCAGCCAAGCGGATACGCAGTATTTT. As protein: CASSQADTQYF.